These T cell receptor beta chains were read from a single sample in a study of monozygotic twins with inflammatory bowel disease. TCRdb re-called the 5' RACE reads and catalogs CDR3 proteins one per entry, DNA excluded. The data include more than 300,000 distinct CDR3 sequences; the top ten clones carry 2.5% to 3%. Sequenced sample: blood. The receptors shown here come from a human donor with ulcerative colitis or Crohn's disease, or a healthy co-twin of an affected twin (not recorded which). The CDR3 runs from the conserved cysteine through the conserved F or W. Fields, in order: CDR3 protein, V gene, J gene.

cdr3_aa: CASSPGQWANVLTF
v_call: TRBV5-4
j_call: TRBJ2-6

cdr3_aa: CASSSGHKNTEAFF
v_call: TRBV21-1
j_call: TRBJ1-1

cdr3_aa: CASSPRTDINYGYTF
v_call: TRBV18
j_call: TRBJ1-2

cdr3_aa: CASSLLAGGPDTQYF
v_call: TRBV5-1
j_call: TRBJ2-3

cdr3_aa: CASSPTGTVVPYGYTF
v_call: TRBV5-1
j_call: TRBJ1-2

cdr3_aa: CASSYRQGPYNEQFF
v_call: TRBV6-5
j_call: TRBJ2-1

cdr3_aa: CASRPGQGYEQYF
v_call: TRBV12-3/TRBV12-4
j_call: TRBJ2-7

cdr3_aa: CASSVGTGKNTEAFF
v_call: TRBV18
j_call: TRBJ1-1

cdr3_aa: CASSPLDKPYEQYF
v_call: TRBV6-2/TRBV6-3
j_call: TRBJ2-7

cdr3_aa: CASSLRAPNTEAFF
v_call: TRBV7-2
j_call: TRBJ1-1

cdr3_aa: CASSLTVSGYTIYF
v_call: TRBV28
j_call: TRBJ1-3

cdr3_aa: CASSLRTEGQPQHF
v_call: TRBV7-2
j_call: TRBJ1-5

cdr3_aa: CASSKEGQGLEQYF
v_call: TRBV21-1
j_call: TRBJ2-7

cdr3_aa: CATSSEGSYGYTF
v_call: TRBV15
j_call: TRBJ1-2

cdr3_aa: CASSPPGQGFTGELFF
v_call: TRBV5-1
j_call: TRBJ2-2

cdr3_aa: CASSPYPGPNSPLHF
v_call: TRBV14
j_call: TRBJ1-6

cdr3_aa: CASSVGGGGYNEQFF
v_call: TRBV9
j_call: TRBJ2-1

cdr3_aa: CASSLRPYSEAFF
v_call: TRBV7-3
j_call: TRBJ1-1

cdr3_aa: CASSLAAAGNTIYF
v_call: TRBV7-8
j_call: TRBJ1-3

cdr3_aa: CASTPTSGRTDTQYF
v_call: TRBV10-2
j_call: TRBJ2-3

cdr3_aa: CASNTQGTNTGELFF
v_call: TRBV2
j_call: TRBJ2-2

cdr3_aa: CASSLERTGESNEQFF
v_call: TRBV7-9
j_call: TRBJ2-1

cdr3_aa: CASSLEHKAQETQYF
v_call: TRBV7-8
j_call: TRBJ2-5

cdr3_aa: CASSPRVLSSSYEQYF
v_call: TRBV4-1
j_call: TRBJ2-7

cdr3_aa: CASSSVEDYNEQFF
v_call: TRBV5-1
j_call: TRBJ2-1

cdr3_aa: CSAETGFNVQYF
v_call: TRBV29-1
j_call: TRBJ2-5

cdr3_aa: CASSSGGWETQYF
v_call: TRBV27
j_call: TRBJ2-5

cdr3_aa: CSARAPGLRGGDTQYF
v_call: TRBV20-1
j_call: TRBJ2-3

cdr3_aa: CSAKGQSNYGYTF
v_call: TRBV20-1
j_call: TRBJ1-2

cdr3_aa: CASSPLGRETQYF
v_call: TRBV7-3
j_call: TRBJ2-5

cdr3_aa: CASSADRATNEKLFF
v_call: TRBV9
j_call: TRBJ1-4

cdr3_aa: CASSMWSARRSSYNSPLHF
v_call: TRBV19
j_call: TRBJ1-6

cdr3_aa: CASSQETPPFGGGEQFF
v_call: TRBV4-3
j_call: TRBJ2-1

cdr3_aa: CASSRDRSSSYNEQFF
v_call: TRBV7-9
j_call: TRBJ2-1

cdr3_aa: CASSHLGASAERLDEQFF
v_call: TRBV3-1
j_call: TRBJ2-1

cdr3_aa: CASSLQPETQYF
v_call: TRBV7-6
j_call: TRBJ2-5

cdr3_aa: CASRPRTTPVNEQFF
v_call: TRBV12-2
j_call: TRBJ2-1

cdr3_aa: CATSGDLGNEQFF
v_call: TRBV24-1
j_call: TRBJ2-1

cdr3_aa: CASSQETETGTNYGYTF
v_call: TRBV3-1
j_call: TRBJ1-2

cdr3_aa: CASSETGQGEAFF
v_call: TRBV5-6
j_call: TRBJ1-1

cdr3_aa: CASRGLATYGTDTQYF
v_call: TRBV5-1
j_call: TRBJ2-3

cdr3_aa: CASSQLIGLAGANEQFF
v_call: TRBV4-3
j_call: TRBJ2-1

cdr3_aa: CASSQEFGSALHF
v_call: TRBV4-3
j_call: TRBJ1-6

cdr3_aa: CASSGTGITTNEKLFF
v_call: TRBV6-1
j_call: TRBJ1-4

cdr3_aa: CSVGGAQGFNVNTEAFF
v_call: TRBV29-1
j_call: TRBJ1-1